The 29 T cell receptor beta chains listed next were all sequenced from one sample in a study of blood T cells in healthy people across ages. The use of a sample-barcoded 5' primer and a J-beta primer mix characterized a second PCR of roughly 6 to 11 cycles. A single record per CDR3 protein comes from TCRdb applying MiXCR to the 5' RACE reads. The sample lists approximately 690,000 distinct CDR3 sequences, 40% to 45% occurring once. Sequenced sample: blood. The receptors come from a man older than 75 in good health.

In its sample, this clonotype was seen a few times. The chain employs TRBV5-1 and TRBJ2-5; tentative D call: TRBD2 (6 bases). CDR3 length equals 15 residues. Per germline, CDR1 SGHRS and CDR2 YFSETQ. Trimming removed 3 bases from V and 5 bases from J, with 17 bases in between. Written as DNA, the CDR3 is TGCGCCAGCAGCTCTCAGACTAGTCCGGGGGAGACCCAGTACTTC. Its protein is CASSSQTSPGETQYF.

The chain joins TRBV4-3 to TRBJ2-3; no reliable D call. Deletions cut 0 bases from V and 6 bases from J, with 10 bases between. Germline V gene lookup returns CDR1 LGHNA and CDR2 YSLEER. This CDR3 has 14 amino acids. CDR3 nucleotides: TGCGCCAGCAGCCAAGATATTGGCGTTGATACGCAGTATTTT. This encodes CASSQDIGVDTQYF.

The chain is built from TRBV7-2 and TRBJ1-1; D is uncertain. The CDR3 has 14 residues. V gave up 4 bases and J gave up 4 bases, with 13 bases separating them. Germline V gene data show CDR1 as SGHTA and CDR2 as FQGNSA. The CDR3, as DNA: TGTGCCAGCAGCTCCTCCCAGTCGAGCACTGAAGCTTTCTTT. Translated, it gives CASSSSQSSTEAFF. Combining the CDR3 with reference TRBV7-2 and TRBJ1-1 gives the whole variable domain GAGVSQSPSNKVTEKGKDVELRCDPISGHTALYWYRQSLGQGLEFLIYFQGNSAPDKSGLPSDRFSAERTGGSVSTLTIQRTQQEDSAVYLCASSSSQSSTEAFFGQGTRLTVV.

The rearrangement uses TRBV7-6 and TRBJ1-4, with D perhaps matching TRBD1 (5 bases). CDR1 and CDR2 from the germline V gene are SGHVS and FNYEAQ. Deletions cut 1 base from V and 8 bases from J, with 11 bases between. There are 14 residues in the CDR3. The chain's CDR3 is CASSLGGTGEKLFF. The CDR3, as DNA: TGTGCCAGCAGCTTAGGGGGCACTGGAGAAAAACTGTTTTTT.

This clonotype was counted between two and nine times. The chain is built from TRBV20-1 and TRBJ2-4; D not resolved. Germline V gene lookup returns CDR1 DFQATT and CDR2 SNEGSKA (reference sequence). The CDR3 is 13 amino acids. The V end was cut by 1 base, the J end by 13 bases, with 17 bases between. The chain's CDR3 is CSARGEVVGEQYF. The CDR3 bases are TGCAGTGCTAGAGGCGAGGTCGTAGGAGAGCAGTACTTC.

CDR3 in amino acids: CASSKVPEQGDSYEQYF. The CDR3 bases are TGTGCCAGCAGCAAAGTTCCGGAACAGGGAGACTCCTACGAGCAGTACTTC. V is TRBV21-1 and J is TRBJ2-7; the table's D call of TRBD1 was not tested on the DNA. TRBV21-1 is termed a pseudogene. CDR3 length equals 17 residues.

The chain carries TRBV7-2 and TRBJ2-7, with 7 bases aligning to TRBD2. The germline gives CDR1 SGHTA, CDR2 FQGNSA. V was pared by 5 bases and J by 4 bases, with 8 bases of the junction left unmatched. The length of the CDR3 is 14 residues. This CDR3 reads CASSVGGSRYEQYF. The DNA of the CDR3 is TGTGCCAGCAGCGTAGGCGGGAGTAGGTACGAGCAGTACTTC.

The chain has TRBV27 and TRBJ2-7; D gene unclear. The CDR3 totals 15 residues. Germline CDR1 reads MNHEY; CDR2 reads SMNVEV (reference sequence). V lost 5 bases, J lost 3 bases, and 17 bases lay in between. The CDR3 coding sequence is TGTGCCAGCAGTGTCCAGGTCCCGGAAGTCTACGAGCAGTACTTC. It specifies CASSVQVPEVYEQYF.

This chain connects TRBV4-3 to TRBJ2-2; 9 bases fit TRBD2. The CDR3 loop spans 15 amino acids. V dropped 2 bases and J dropped 4; count of bases not matched to a gene: 2. Per germline, CDR1 LGHNA and CDR2 YSLEER. The CDR3 reads CASSQRTSATGELFF. The CDR3, as DNA: TGCGCCAGCAGCCAAAGGACTAGCGCCACCGGGGAGCTGTTTTTT.

The J gene is TRBJ1-1, the V gene TRBV6-2 or TRBV6-3, with D perhaps TRBD1 (5 bases). V dropped 0 bases and J dropped 6 bases, with 14 bases sitting between them. From germline, CDR1 is MNHEY and CDR2 SVGEGT. The CDR3 sequence is 15 residues long. The CDR3 bases are TGTGCCAGCAGTTACTCGTCATTTGGGGGATCTGAAGCTTTCTTT. Translated, it gives CASSYSSFGGSEAFF.

This clonotype was counted a single time. The chain carries TRBV20-1 and TRBJ2-3; no reliable D call. Germline V gives CDR1 DFQATT, CDR2 SNEGSKA (reference sequence). Between the trimmed V and J ends, which lost 0 bases and 1 base, there was a span of 11 bases. There are 15 residues in the CDR3. CDR3 sequence: CSARDQTERTDTQYF. CDR3 in DNA: TGCAGTGCTAGAGATCAAACAGAACGCACAGATACGCAGTATTTT.

The V gene is TRBV7-2, the J gene TRBJ2-7; 7 bases map to TRBD1. The CDR3 extends over 16 amino acids. Germline lookup yields CDR1 SGHTA and CDR2 FQGNSA. Losses at the gene ends were 2 bases for V and 0 bases for J; bases not matched to a gene: 7. The CDR3 bases are TGTGCCAGCAGCTTAAGTGGGACAGCAAACTCCTACGAGCAGTACTTC. This translates into CASSLSGTANSYEQYF.

For this clonotype: One base away lies a much larger clone, so this may be a sequencing read error. V and J are TRBV6-2 or TRBV6-3 and TRBJ1-2, with D unclear. Trimming removed 6 bases at V and 2 bases at J, with 13 bases between. The germline gives CDR1 MNHEY, CDR2 SVGEGT. This CDR3 spans 14 amino acids. CDR3 region: CASRRLGGNYGYTF. The CDR3 bases are TGTGCCAGCAGACGACTGGGAGGCAACTATGGCTACACCTTC.

The chain carries TRBV6-2 or TRBV6-3 and TRBJ2-7; 8 nucleotides line up with TRBD1. CDR3 length: 15 amino acids. The germline gives CDR1 MNHEY, CDR2 SVGEGT. V trimming: 6 bases; J trimming: 7 bases; junction bases outside the gene matches: 14. CDR3 amino acids: CASRLRTGCHNEQYF. As DNA, the CDR3 is TGTGCCAGCAGGCTGAGGACAGGGTGCCACAATGAGCAGTACTTC.

The chain recombines TRBV6-5 with TRBJ2-5, with D tentatively TRBD2 (6 bases). V was trimmed by 4 bases and J by 5 bases, leaving 17 bases between them. The length of the CDR3 is 15 residues. Germline V gene data show CDR1 as MNHEY and CDR2 as SVGAGI. The CDR3 DNA follows: TGTGCCAGCAGTTTCGGGACTCCGGAGGTGGAGACCCAGTACTTC. It encodes CASSFGTPEVETQYF.

This clonotype appeared once. V usage is TRBV12-3 or TRBV12-4 and J usage is TRBJ2-7, with TRBD2 matching 8 bases. TRBJ2-5 matches the DNA end more closely, so the J call is doubtful. The CDR3 extends over 14 amino acids. The CDR3 bases are TGTGCCAGCAGTGCGCGGGGGGCGCGAGAGACCCAGTACTTC. Its protein product is CASSARGARETQYF.

The rearrangement joins TRBV24-1 to TRBJ2-3; 10 nucleotides line up with TRBD2. V was pared by 0 bases and J by 1 base, with 0 bases of the junction left unmatched. This CDR3 has 16 residues. Germline V gene data show CDR1 as KGHDR and CDR2 as SFDVKD. The CDR3, as DNA: TGTGCCACCAGTGATTTGGGACTAGCGGGCACAGATACGCAGTATTTT. It codes for CATSDLGLAGTDTQYF.

This clonotype was picked up many times. The gene calls are TRBV6-2 or TRBV6-3 and TRBJ2-1; D perhaps matches TRBD2 (6 bases). The germline gives CDR1 MNHEY, CDR2 SVGEGT. Between the trimmed V and J ends, which lost 5 bases and 4 bases, there was a span of 15 bases. This CDR3 has 15 amino acids. CDR3 nucleotide sequence: TGTGCCAGCAGTCCGGACATGGGGGGTTACAATGAGCAGTTCTTC. Residues: CASSPDMGGYNEQFF.

The chain links TRBV5-1 to TRBJ2-5; 7 positions match TRBD1. The CDR3 consists of 16 residues. Germline CDR1 is SGHRS and CDR2 is YFSETQ. Trimming cost V 2 bases and J 0 bases; bases outside gene matches: 7. CDR3 nucleotide sequence: TGCGCCAGCAGCTTACCGGGACAGAATTACCAAGAGACCCAGTACTTC. This encodes CASSLPGQNYQETQYF.

Of note for this clonotype: Possible read error: a much larger clone is one base away. The chain joins TRBV4-3 to TRBJ2-7; D is ambiguous. Germline V gives CDR1 LGHNA, CDR2 YSLEER. The CDR3 loop spans 15 amino acids. Here the CDR3 reads CAGSQEVVSSYEQYF. The CDR3 DNA reads as TGCGCCGGCAGCCAAGAGGTAGTCAGCTCCTACGAGCAGTACTTC.

The chain uses TRBV29-1 and TRBJ2-1; 8 bases line up with TRBD2. The junction had 11 bases not matched to a gene; V was cut back by 6 bases and J by 4 bases. Germline CDR1 and CDR2: SQVTM and ANQGSEA. The CDR3 totals 15 residues. In DNA form, the CDR3 reads TGCAGCGTGGCCCTCGGGGGGGGGAGATACAATGAGCAGTTCTTC. Translation gives CSVALGGGRYNEQFF.

The V gene is TRBV7-9, the J gene TRBJ2-5; a possible D gene is TRBD1 (5 bases). CDR1 is SEHNR, CDR2 FQNEAQ, per germline (reference sequence). Trimming removed 3 bases from V and 5 bases from J, with 13 bases in between. This CDR3 is built from 14 residues. CDR3 DNA sequence: TGTGCCAGCAGCTTGTACCAGGGCCAGGAGACCCAGTACTTC. Amino acids: CASSLYQGQETQYF.

The genes are TRBV7-2 and TRBJ2-5; TRBD1 might be the D (7 bases). V was trimmed by 1 base and J by 5 bases, leaving 17 bases between them. Germline V lookup: CDR1 SGHTA, CDR2 FQGNSA. This CDR3 spans 16 amino acids. Here the CDR3 DNA reads TGTGCCAGCAGCTTAGTAGGCAGGGGGGCCATGGAGACCCAGTACTTC. This translates into CASSLVGRGAMETQYF.

This clonotype occurred a few times. The gene calls are TRBV29-1 and TRBJ2-1, with D possibly TRBD1 on 5 matching bases. The length of the CDR3 is 12 residues. Trimming took 3 bases from V and 13 from J, leaving 16 bases between them. Germline V gene sequence: CDR1 SQVTM, CDR2 ANQGSEA. The CDR3 region has the DNA TGCAGCGTTGACCAGGGTGGCGAGACCCAGTTCTTC. Protein product: CSVDQGGETQFF.

This clonotype was picked up a small number of times. V gene TRBV30 combines with J gene TRBJ2-3; maybe TRBD1 (6 bases). V lost 2 bases to trimming and J lost 2 bases, with 11 bases between them. Germline V gene lookup returns CDR1 GTSNPN and CDR2 SVGIG (reference sequence). The CDR3 consists of 14 residues. CDR3 coding DNA: TGTGCCTGGAGTACTGGGGGCACCACAGATACGCAGTATTTT. It yields the protein CAWSTGGTTDTQYF. Using reference TRBV30 and TRBJ2-3 for the parts outside the CDR3, the full variable domain is SQTIHQWPATLVQPVGSPLSLECTVEGTSNPNLYWYRQAAGRGLQLLFYSVGIGQISSEVPQNLSASRPQDRQFILSSKKLLLSDSGFYLCAWSTGGTTDTQYFGPGTRLTVL.

Concerning this clonotype: A much larger clone is a single base away; this may be a read error. V gene TRBV28 combines with J gene TRBJ1-2, with TRBD1 identical over 9 bases. Germline CDR1 and CDR2: MDHEN and SYDVKM. This CDR3 is built from 12 residues. The DNA of the CDR3 is TGTACCACCCCGGGACAGGGAAAGGGCTACACCTTC. The encoded protein is CTTPGQGKGYTF.

As concerns this clonotype: A much more abundant neighbour one base away suggests this may be a read error. V and J are TRBV5-1 and TRBJ2-4, with TRBD2 matching 11 bases. This CDR3 comprises 14 residues. V shed 4 bases and J 13 bases; nucleotides not matched to a gene: 10. The germline V gene has CDR1 SGHRS and CDR2 YFSETQ. This CDR3 is CASSVETSGSGQYF. The CDR3, as DNA: TGCGCCAGCAGCGTGGAAACTAGCGGGAGTGGGCAGTACTTC.

V is TRBV11-1 and J is TRBJ2-7; the match to TRBD2 covers 9 bases. Germline values: CDR1 SGHAT, CDR2 FQDESV (reference sequence). With 2 bases clipped from V and 3 bases from J, the junction kept 11 bases outside the gene matches. The CDR3 is made up of 17 amino acids. CDR3 loop: CASSLSQAVTSGYEQYF. CDR3 DNA: TGTGCCAGCAGCTTATCGCAGGCCGTGACTAGCGGCTACGAGCAGTACTTC.

The chain recombines TRBV6-2 or TRBV6-3 with TRBJ2-5, with TRBD1 as a possible D gene (5 bases). In germline, CDR1 is MNHEY, CDR2 SVGEGT. V lost 6 bases and J lost 2, with 13 bases in between. The CDR3 length is 14 residues. This CDR3 reads CASRWTRTQETQYF. The CDR3 DNA reads TGTGCCAGCAGGTGGACACGGACGCAAGAGACCCAGTACTTC.